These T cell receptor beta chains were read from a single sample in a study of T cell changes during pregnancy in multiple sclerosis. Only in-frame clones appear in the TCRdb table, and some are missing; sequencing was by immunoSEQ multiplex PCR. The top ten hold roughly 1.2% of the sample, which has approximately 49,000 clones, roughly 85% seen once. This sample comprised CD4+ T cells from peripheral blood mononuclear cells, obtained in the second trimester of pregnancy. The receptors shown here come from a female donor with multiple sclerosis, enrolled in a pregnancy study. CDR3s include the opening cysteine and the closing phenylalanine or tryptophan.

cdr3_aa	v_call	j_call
CASRNGTNRVTYSNQPQHF	TRBV5-5	TRBJ1-5
CASSIGRVNTEAFF	TRBV19	TRBJ1-1
CASSYGGADQPQHF	TRBV6-5	TRBJ1-5
CASRGQAYEQYF	TRBV28	TRBJ2-7
CASSFGGKGDTQYF	TRBV28	TRBJ2-3
CASSLQGGHEQYF	TRBV27	TRBJ2-7
CASSAGGEQYF	TRBV7-8	TRBJ2-7
CAISPFTGQGPEQYF	TRBV10-3	TRBJ2-7
CASSLEYYSNQPQHF	TRBV7-2	TRBJ1-5
CASSPGRLPSSYEQYF	TRBV18	TRBJ2-7
CASSRNLAGGWQETQYF	TRBV7-2	TRBJ2-5
CASSQFPGQGYEQYF	TRBV4-1	TRBJ2-7
CASHPSGGNEQFF	TRBV5-1	TRBJ2-1
CASSEGFLGGHTIYF	TRBV6-1	TRBJ1-3
CASSPGTDTQYF	TRBV11-3	TRBJ2-3
CASSETGVLYGYTF	TRBV18	TRBJ1-2
CASSQRSWRETQYF	TRBV14	TRBJ2-5
CASSVAGTGGMETQYF	TRBV9	TRBJ2-5
CASSFTSGGAGDTQYF	TRBV5-5	TRBJ2-3
CASSLDFGGTEAFF	TRBV5-1	TRBJ1-1
CAADNRGLSYGYTF	TRBV6-1	TRBJ1-2
CASSQEAPNNEQFF	TRBV4-2	TRBJ2-1
CASSSGGGYTF	TRBV6-6	TRBJ1-2
CASSGGTPGGEQFF	TRBV5-4	TRBJ2-1
CASSRDNAGSGNTIYF	TRBV9	TRBJ1-3
CASSLAGTSAHTQYF	TRBV7-9	TRBJ2-3
CASSETLRTVEAFF	TRBV6-1	TRBJ1-1
CASSLYGGSSYNEQFF	TRBV5-1	TRBJ2-1
CASSRGQMETQYF	TRBV7-3	TRBJ2-5
CASSRWRGGEAFF	TRBV16	TRBJ1-1
CASSGDWNEQYF	TRBV5-1	TRBJ2-7
CASSLYQSNTEAFF	TRBV7-9	TRBJ1-1